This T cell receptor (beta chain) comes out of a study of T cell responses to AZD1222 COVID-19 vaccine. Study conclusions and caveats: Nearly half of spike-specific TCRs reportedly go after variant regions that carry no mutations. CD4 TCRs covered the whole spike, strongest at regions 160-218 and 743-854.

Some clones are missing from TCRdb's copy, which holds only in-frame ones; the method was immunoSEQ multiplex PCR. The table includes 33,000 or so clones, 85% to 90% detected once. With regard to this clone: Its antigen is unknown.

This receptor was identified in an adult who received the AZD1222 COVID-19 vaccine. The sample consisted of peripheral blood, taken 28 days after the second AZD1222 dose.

The CDR3 loop reads CASSEGGLGIYGYTF. In DNA, the CDR3 is TGTGCCAGCAGTGAAGGGGGTCTGGGGATCTATGGCTACACCTTC. This chain joins TRBV6-1 and TRBJ1-2; D not certain. CDR1 is MNHNS and CDR2 is SASEGT in the germline V gene. The CDR3 is made up of 15 amino acids. V shed 1 base and J shed 4 bases, with 13 bases lying between them.